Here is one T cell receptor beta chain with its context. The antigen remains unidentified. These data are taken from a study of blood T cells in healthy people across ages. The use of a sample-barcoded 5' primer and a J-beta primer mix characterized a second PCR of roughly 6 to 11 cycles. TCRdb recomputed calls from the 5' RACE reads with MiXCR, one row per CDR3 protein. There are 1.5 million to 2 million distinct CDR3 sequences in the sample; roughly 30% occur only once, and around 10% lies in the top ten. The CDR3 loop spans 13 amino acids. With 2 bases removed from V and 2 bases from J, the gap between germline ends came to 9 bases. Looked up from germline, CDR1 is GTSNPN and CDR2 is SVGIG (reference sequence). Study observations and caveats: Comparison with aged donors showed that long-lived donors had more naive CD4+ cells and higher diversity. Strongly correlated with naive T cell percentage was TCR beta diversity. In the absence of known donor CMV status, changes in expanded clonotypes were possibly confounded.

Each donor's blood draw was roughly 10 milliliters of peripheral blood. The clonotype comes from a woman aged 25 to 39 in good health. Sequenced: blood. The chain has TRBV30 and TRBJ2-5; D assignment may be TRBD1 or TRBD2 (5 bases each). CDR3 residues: CAWSTGRQETQYF. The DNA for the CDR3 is TGTGCCTGGAGTACGGGACGGCAAGAGACCCAGTACTTC.